This T cell receptor beta chain stems from a study of T cell responses to AZD1222 COVID-19 vaccine. Germline V gives CDR1 SNHLY, CDR2 FYNNEI. V trimming: 6 bases; J trimming: 5 bases; junction bases outside the gene matches: 5. The length of the CDR3 is 13 residues. The assay was immunoSEQ multiplex PCR, and TCRdb's table has in-frame clones only and misses some. This table has 150,000 to 160,000 clones, about nine tenths appearing once. The V and J genes are TRBV2 and TRBJ1-2; 8 bases agree with TRBD1. This clonotype originated in an adult who had recovered from COVID-19. This sample comprised peripheral blood, obtained after recovery from COVID-19. DNA for the CDR3: TGTGCCAGCAGCGGGACAGGTCAATATGGCTACACCTTC. Protein: CASSGTGQYGYTF.